The rows below give T cell receptor beta chains drawn from one sample of a study of cytomegalovirus exposure and HLA in healthy donors. The protocol was immunoSEQ multiplex PCR, while the TCRdb copy is restricted to in-frame clones and leaves out a portion. The table records a few hundred thousand clones, roughly 85% of them present only once. Sample: PBMCs. Receptor source: a woman in her late teens or twenties in good health and CMV-seronegative. CDR3s include the opening cysteine and the closing phenylalanine or tryptophan. Fields, in order: clone size, J gene, V gene, D gene, CDR3 DNA, CDR3 protein. D genes are given only for firm matches. Clone size is given for some rows only: seen once, a few or many times, or a class if the clone is expanded.

clone_size: -
j_call: TRBJ2-3
v_call: TRBV11-2
d_call: TRBD2
cdr3_nt: TGTGCCAGCAGCATTAGCGGGGGGGCCAGTATTTCTAGCACAGATACGCAGTATTTT
cdr3_aa: CASSISGGASISSTDTQYF

clone_size: -
j_call: TRBJ1-2
v_call: TRBV7-2
d_call: -
cdr3_nt: TGTGCCAGCAGCTTTCAAGAACAGCTCTATGGCTACACCTTC
cdr3_aa: CASSFQEQLYGYTF

clone_size: -
j_call: TRBJ1-3
v_call: TRBV19
d_call: -
cdr3_nt: TGTGCCAGTAGGTACAGGGTTGCTGGAAACACCATATATTTT
cdr3_aa: CASRYRVAGNTIYF

clone_size: few
j_call: TRBJ2-7
v_call: TRBV11-2
d_call: TRBD1
cdr3_nt: TGTGCCAGCAGCGAGCAACAGGGGAGTTACGAGCAGTACTTC
cdr3_aa: CASSEQQGSYEQYF

clone_size: -
j_call: TRBJ2-3
v_call: TRBV19
d_call: -
cdr3_nt: TGTGCCAGTAGTATAGCGGGGTCTACGGATACGCAGTATTTT
cdr3_aa: CASSIAGSTDTQYF

clone_size: -
j_call: TRBJ1-5
v_call: TRBV23-1
d_call: -
cdr3_nt: TGCGCCAGCAGTCAATTATCAGTGTTCCAGCCCCAGCATTTT
cdr3_aa: CASSQLSVFQPQHF

clone_size: -
j_call: TRBJ2-3
v_call: TRBV6-5
d_call: -
cdr3_nt: TGTGCCAGCAGTTACTCGTCGGTTGGTAGCACAGATACGCAGTATTTT
cdr3_aa: CASSYSSVGSTDTQYF

clone_size: -
j_call: TRBJ2-7
v_call: TRBV30
d_call: -
cdr3_nt: TGTGCCTGGAGTTTATCGAGCGAGCGGCACGAGCAGTACTTC
cdr3_aa: CAWSLSSERHEQYF

clone_size: -
j_call: TRBJ1-2
v_call: TRBV6-6
d_call: -
cdr3_nt: TGTGCCAGCAGTTACGTGGACAGCGCTTACTATGGCTACACCTTC
cdr3_aa: CASSYVDSAYYGYTF

clone_size: -
j_call: TRBJ1-2
v_call: TRBV4-1
d_call: -
cdr3_nt: TGCGCCAGCAGCCAAGGGGAGATTACTAACTATGGCTACACCTTC
cdr3_aa: CASSQGEITNYGYTF

clone_size: -
j_call: TRBJ2-1
v_call: TRBV7-2
d_call: -
cdr3_nt: TGTGCCAGCAGCTTAGCGGGGGGTGGCCACAATGAGCAGTTCTTC
cdr3_aa: CASSLAGGGHNEQFF

clone_size: -
j_call: TRBJ2-5
v_call: TRBV9
d_call: -
cdr3_nt: TGTGCCAGCAGCGTCGGGATGGCGGAGACCCAGTACTTC
cdr3_aa: CASSVGMAETQYF

clone_size: -
j_call: TRBJ1-1
v_call: TRBV2
d_call: -
cdr3_nt: TGTGCCAGCAGTATGGGCAGGGTACGAGCTTTCTTT
cdr3_aa: CASSMGRVRAFF

clone_size: many
j_call: TRBJ2-7
v_call: TRBV6-1
d_call: TRBD1
cdr3_nt: TGTGCCAGCAGTGAAGAACAGGGGAGCTCCTACGAGCAGTACTTC
cdr3_aa: CASSEEQGSSYEQYF

clone_size: -
j_call: TRBJ2-3
v_call: TRBV4-2
d_call: -
cdr3_nt: TGTGCCAGCAGCCAAGATCCTCGCGGCACAGATACGCAGTATTTT
cdr3_aa: CASSQDPRGTDTQYF

clone_size: -
j_call: TRBJ2-1
v_call: TRBV2
d_call: TRBD1
cdr3_nt: TGTGCCAGCAGGGACAGGGGCTACAATGAGCAGTTCTTC
cdr3_aa: CASRDRGYNEQFF

clone_size: -
j_call: TRBJ2-7
v_call: TRBV27
d_call: -
cdr3_nt: TGTGCCAGCAGTTTGGGCAGGACGAGGGTCTACGAGCAGTACTTC
cdr3_aa: CASSLGRTRVYEQYF

clone_size: -
j_call: TRBJ2-7
v_call: TRBV9
d_call: TRBD1
cdr3_nt: TGTGCCAGCAGCCCCGGGACAGGGGGTCTTTACGAGCAGTACTTC
cdr3_aa: CASSPGTGGLYEQYF

clone_size: -
j_call: TRBJ2-1
v_call: TRBV5-1
d_call: TRBD2
cdr3_nt: TGCGCCAGCAGCGTGACTAGCGGAAACAATGAGCAGTTCTTC
cdr3_aa: CASSVTSGNNEQFF

clone_size: -
j_call: TRBJ2-7
v_call: TRBV29-1
d_call: TRBD2
cdr3_nt: TGCAGCGTTGGCGCAGCGGGAGGGACTTACGAGCAGTACTTC
cdr3_aa: CSVGAAGGTYEQYF

clone_size: few
j_call: TRBJ2-7
v_call: TRBV30
d_call: -
cdr3_nt: TGTGCCTGGAGTCCCGAGGACTACGAGCAGTACTTC
cdr3_aa: CAWSPEDYEQYF

clone_size: once
j_call: TRBJ2-7
v_call: TRBV4-1
d_call: TRBD2
cdr3_nt: TGCGCCAGCAGCCACCAGGGGACTAGCGGGAGTTACGAGCAGTACTTC
cdr3_aa: CASSHQGTSGSYEQYF

clone_size: -
j_call: TRBJ2-1
v_call: TRBV11-2
d_call: TRBD2
cdr3_nt: TGTGCCAGCAGCTCCCCCGGGGCTAGCGGGGGGACCTACAATGAGCAGTTCTTC
cdr3_aa: CASSSPGASGGTYNEQFF

clone_size: few
j_call: TRBJ2-1
v_call: TRBV27
d_call: -
cdr3_nt: TGTGCCAGCAGTCCCCGGGGGGCGGGGCTTGGGCAGTTCTTC
cdr3_aa: CASSPRGAGLGQFF

clone_size: few
j_call: TRBJ2-2
v_call: TRBV28
d_call: TRBD2
cdr3_nt: TGTGCCAGCAGTTATAGCGGGGGATTCACCGGGGAGCTGTTTTTT
cdr3_aa: CASSYSGGFTGELFF

clone_size: -
j_call: TRBJ2-7
v_call: TRBV10-3
d_call: TRBD1
cdr3_nt: TGTGCCATCAGTGAGGGACAGGGGGACGAGCAGTACTTC
cdr3_aa: CAISEGQGDEQYF

clone_size: -
j_call: TRBJ2-3
v_call: TRBV4-3
d_call: -
cdr3_nt: TGCGCCAGCAGCCCGAACCTAGGGGTCAGGACAGATACGCAGTATTTT
cdr3_aa: CASSPNLGVRTDTQYF

clone_size: -
j_call: TRBJ2-5
v_call: TRBV11-2
d_call: -
cdr3_nt: TGTGCCAGCAGCTCCCGGGGTGGACCCCAAGAGACCCAGTACTTC
cdr3_aa: CASSSRGGPQETQYF

clone_size: once
j_call: TRBJ1-2
v_call: TRBV25-1
d_call: -
cdr3_nt: TGTGCCAGCAGTGAATCTCGGATCGCGGGAAGAGGTGGCTACACCTTC
cdr3_aa: CASSESRIAGRGGYTF

clone_size: -
j_call: TRBJ1-1
v_call: TRBV5-4
d_call: -
cdr3_nt: TGTGCCAGCAGCTTAACTCAATACACTGAAGCTTTCTTT
cdr3_aa: CASSLTQYTEAFF

clone_size: few
j_call: TRBJ2-2
v_call: TRBV29-1
d_call: TRBD1
cdr3_nt: TGCAGCGTTGTGGGACAGATGAACACCGGGGAGCTGTTTTTT
cdr3_aa: CSVVGQMNTGELFF

clone_size: -
j_call: TRBJ1-5
v_call: TRBV27
d_call: -
cdr3_nt: TGTGCCAGCAGTTTAGTACAGGGCGGGAGCAATCAGCCCCAGCATTTT
cdr3_aa: CASSLVQGGSNQPQHF

clone_size: -
j_call: TRBJ2-3
v_call: TRBV30
d_call: TRBD2
cdr3_nt: TGTGCCTGGGCCCGATCAAAGACTAGCGGGAGAGGGAATACGCAGTATTTT
cdr3_aa: CAWARSKTSGRGNTQYF

clone_size: -
j_call: TRBJ2-5
v_call: TRBV2
d_call: TRBD1
cdr3_nt: TGTGCCAGCAGTGCACAGGGGAGAGAGACCCAGTACTTC
cdr3_aa: CASSAQGRETQYF

clone_size: -
j_call: TRBJ1-5
v_call: TRBV4-2
d_call: -
cdr3_nt: TGTGCCAGCAGCCAAGAGTACGGACAAGGGTATCAGCCCCAGCATTTT
cdr3_aa: CASSQEYGQGYQPQHF

clone_size: -
j_call: TRBJ2-3
v_call: TRBV11-3
d_call: TRBD1
cdr3_nt: TGTGCCAGCAGCTCGACGGGACAGCCCACAGATACGCAGTATTTT
cdr3_aa: CASSSTGQPTDTQYF

clone_size: -
j_call: TRBJ2-3
v_call: TRBV7-9
d_call: -
cdr3_nt: TGTGCCAGCACCCAGAAGGGAGTCGTGAATACGCAGTATTTT
cdr3_aa: CASTQKGVVNTQYF

clone_size: once
j_call: TRBJ1-6
v_call: TRBV28
d_call: -
cdr3_nt: TGTGCCAACTCTGACGGGAATAATTCACCCCTCCACTTT
cdr3_aa: CANSDGNNSPLHF